Listed here is a single T cell receptor beta chain. This entry is derived from a study of cytomegalovirus exposure and HLA in healthy donors. This PCR relied on a set of 60 Vbeta primers and 13 Jbeta primers. Produced via immunoSEQ multiplex PCR; TCRdb's table is partial and in-frame only. The sample includes under 200,000 clones, around 80% of them seen just once. The source material was PBMCs. This sequence was found in a male donor in good health and CMV-seronegative.

CDR3 region: CASSLNRGGEQFF. CDR3 nucleotide sequence: TGCGCCAGCAGCTTGAATAGGGGGGGTGAGCAGTTCTTC. This chain connects TRBV5-1 to TRBJ2-1; D possibly corresponds to TRBD2 (7 bases). The V and J ends lost 1 base and 9 bases respectively, with 11 bases between them. The CDR3 length is 13 residues. Per the germline V gene, CDR1 is SGHRS and CDR2 is YFSETQ.